This is a list of T cell receptor beta chains from one sample in a study of blood T cell repertoires in COVID-19. Libraries were prepared by immunoSEQ multiplex PCR; TCRdb keeps only in-frame clonotypes and omits some of them. The sample includes 120,000 to 150,000 clones, around 89% of them seen just once. The sequenced material came from PBMCs or T cells enriched from blood (not recorded which). These receptors all stem from a woman in her thirties with acute COVID-19. Both conserved end residues are part of each CDR3. The order of the fields is clone size, J gene, V gene, D gene, CDR3 protein, CDR3 DNA. D genes are given only for firm matches. Where a row states a size, it is once, few, many or the class of an expanded clone; other rows omit it.

>.|TRBJ2-1|TRBV20-1|.
CSASNYHSYNEQFF
TGCAGTGCTAGTAACTACCACTCCTACAATGAGCAGTTCTTC
>.|TRBJ2-7|TRBV19|TRBD1
CASSFSGTGRGEQYF
TGTGCCAGTAGTTTCTCCGGGACAGGGCGTGGCGAGCAGTACTTC
>.|TRBJ2-5|TRBV29-1|TRBD1
CSGRQGQETQYF
TGCAGCGGGAGACAGGGCCAAGAGACCCAGTACTTC
>.|TRBJ2-2|TRBV5-1|TRBD2
CASSLTPSGRMAGELFF
TGCGCCAGCAGCTTAACCCCTAGCGGGAGAATGGCCGGGGAGCTGTTTTTT
>.|TRBJ2-1|TRBV7-2|TRBD2
CASSSPPGGGRTYNEQFF
TGTGCCAGCAGTTCTCCTCCCGGGGGCGGGAGGACTTACAATGAGCAGTTCTTC
>.|TRBJ2-5|TRBV11-2|TRBD1
CASNHRGQETQYF
TGTGCCAGCAACCACAGGGGTCAAGAGACCCAGTACTTC
>.|TRBJ2-4|TRBV7-8|.
CASSLAGNKNIQYF
TGTGCCAGCAGCTTAGCCGGGAACAAAAACATTCAGTACTTC
>.|TRBJ2-1|TRBV5-6|.
CASSLRENYNEQFF
TGTGCCAGCAGCTTGCGGGAGAATTACAATGAGCAGTTCTTC
>.|TRBJ2-5|TRBV3-1/TRBV3-2|.
CASSQAGVETETQYF
TGTGCCAGCAGCCAAGCGGGAGTTGAGACGGAGACCCAGTACTTC
>once|TRBJ2-1|TRBV25-1|TRBD2
CASSDSPPERESHNEQFF
TGTGCCAGCAGCGACAGCCCGCCAGAGCGGGAGTCTCACAATGAGCAGTTCTTC
>once|TRBJ2-1|TRBV24-1|TRBD2
CATSVSGGENEQFF
TGTGCCACCAGTGTTTCGGGAGGGGAGAATGAGCAGTTCTTC
>.|TRBJ2-1|TRBV5-1|TRBD2
CASSSMGTRIDEQFF
TGCGCCAGCAGCTCGATGGGGACTAGGATTGATGAGCAGTTCTTC
>.|TRBJ1-2|TRBV3-1/TRBV3-2|.
CASSQVGGKYGYTF
TGTGCCAGCAGCCAAGTAGGAGGGAAGTATGGCTACACCTTC
>few|TRBJ2-1|TRBV7-2|TRBD2
CASSLTSGRPNEQFF
TGTGCCAGCAGCTTAACTAGCGGGAGGCCGAATGAGCAGTTCTTC
>.|TRBJ2-2|TRBV5-1|.
CASSLTAANTGELFF
TGCGCCAGCAGCTTAACAGCCGCCAACACCGGGGAGCTGTTTTTT
>.|TRBJ2-3|TRBV7-3|TRBD1
CASSSGQGGDTQYF
TGTGCCAGCAGCTCCGGACAGGGGGGCGATACGCAGTATTTT
>.|TRBJ2-7|TRBV5-4|.
CASSLEGVSSYEQYF
TGTGCCAGCAGCTTGGAAGGGGTTTCCTCCTACGAGCAGTACTTC
>.|TRBJ1-3|TRBV28|TRBD1
CASSAPTGAGNTIYF
TGTGCCAGCAGTGCCCCTACAGGGGCTGGAAACACCATATATTTT
>once|TRBJ1-1|TRBV4-2|.
CASSQDRTYTEAFF
TGTGCCAGCAGCCAAGATCGGACATACACTGAAGCTTTCTTT
>.|TRBJ2-7|TRBV27|.
CASSSQGLEQYF
TGTGCCAGCAGTTCACAGGGTCTCGAGCAGTACTTC
>.|TRBJ1-2|TRBV27|TRBD1
CASSSHQGERYGYTF
TGTGCCAGCAGTTCGCACCAGGGGGAGAGATATGGCTACACCTTC
>.|TRBJ2-7|TRBV7-2|TRBD2
CASSLVVAGNEQYF
TGTGCCAGCAGCTTAGTAGTAGCGGGCAACGAGCAGTACTTC